The text below deals with one TCR beta chain. Original processing notes: Amplification from reference gene primers served as the basis for estimated nucleated cell counts. Repertoires were generated with immunoSEQ multiplex PCR, while TCRdb's copy carries only in-frame clones and drops some. That table supplies the V and J calls and clone size; D and trimming were determined from the DNA. The sample carries 150,000 to 200,000 clones, around 83% recorded once. This entry is derived from a study of blood T cell repertoires in COVID-19. Study-level information: Whether acute or convalescent, the COVID-19 samples came from the United States, Italy and Spain. The analysed material was cDNA or gDNA that came from T cells, B-cell-depleted T cells, or PBMCs.

The germline V gene has CDR1 ENHRY and CDR2 SYGVKD. This CDR3 has 14 amino acids. V was cut by 4 bases and J by 5 bases, with 14 bases left in between. The receptor comes from a woman aged 30 to 39 with active or convalescent COVID-19. The sequencing sample was made of peripheral blood. The chain joins TRBV10-3 to TRBJ2-5, with D tentatively TRBD2 (6 bases). DNA of the CDR3: TGTGCCATCAGTGTCAATGGGGGAGGTGAGACCCAGTACTTC. Residues: CAISVNGGGETQYF.